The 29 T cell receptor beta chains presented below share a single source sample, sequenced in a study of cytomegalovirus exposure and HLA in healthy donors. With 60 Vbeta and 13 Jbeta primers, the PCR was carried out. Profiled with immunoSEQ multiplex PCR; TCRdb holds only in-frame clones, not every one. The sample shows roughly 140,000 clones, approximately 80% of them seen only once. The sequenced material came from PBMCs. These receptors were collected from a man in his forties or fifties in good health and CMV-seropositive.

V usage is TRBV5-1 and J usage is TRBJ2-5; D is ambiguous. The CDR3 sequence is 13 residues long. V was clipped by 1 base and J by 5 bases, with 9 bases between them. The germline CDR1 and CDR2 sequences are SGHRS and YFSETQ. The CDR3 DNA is TGCGCCAGCAGCTTGATGGTCCGGGAGACCCAGTACTTC. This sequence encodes CASSLMVRETQYF.

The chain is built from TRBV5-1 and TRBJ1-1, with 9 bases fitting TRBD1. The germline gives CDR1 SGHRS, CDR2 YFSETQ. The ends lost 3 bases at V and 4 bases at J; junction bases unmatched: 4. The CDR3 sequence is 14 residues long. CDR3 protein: CASSSTTGGTEAFF. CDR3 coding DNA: TGCGCCAGCAGCTCGACGACAGGGGGCACTGAAGCTTTCTTT.

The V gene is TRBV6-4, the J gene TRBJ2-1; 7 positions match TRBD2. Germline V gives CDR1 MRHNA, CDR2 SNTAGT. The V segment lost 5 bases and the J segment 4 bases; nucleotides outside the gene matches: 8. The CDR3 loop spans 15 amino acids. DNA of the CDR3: TGTGCCAGCAGTCCATCGGGACTATTTTACAATGAGCAGTTCTTC. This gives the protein CASSPSGLFYNEQFF.

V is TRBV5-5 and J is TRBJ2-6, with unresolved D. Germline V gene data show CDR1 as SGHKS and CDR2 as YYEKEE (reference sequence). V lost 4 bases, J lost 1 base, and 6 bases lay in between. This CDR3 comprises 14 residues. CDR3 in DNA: TGTGCCAGCAGCCTTTTGTCTGGGGCCAACGTCCTGACTTTC. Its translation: CASSLLSGANVLTF.

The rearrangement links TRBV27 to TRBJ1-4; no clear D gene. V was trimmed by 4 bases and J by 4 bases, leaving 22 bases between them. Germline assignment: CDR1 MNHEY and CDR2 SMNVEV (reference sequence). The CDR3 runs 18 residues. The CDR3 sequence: CASSSRVPPPPDNEKLFF. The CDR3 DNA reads TGTGCCAGCAGTTCCCGGGTCCCCCCACCACCCGATAATGAAAAACTGTTTTTT.

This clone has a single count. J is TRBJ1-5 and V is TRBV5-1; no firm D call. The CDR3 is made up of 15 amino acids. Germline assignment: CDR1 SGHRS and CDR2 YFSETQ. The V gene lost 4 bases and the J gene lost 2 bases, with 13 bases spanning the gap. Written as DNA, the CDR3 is TGCGCCAGCAGCCCAGGAGGGAGCGGCAATCAGCCCCAGCATTTT. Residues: CASSPGGSGNQPQHF. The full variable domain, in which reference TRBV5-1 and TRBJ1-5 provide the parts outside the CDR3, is KAGVTQTPRYLIKTRGQQVTLSCSPISGHRSVSWYQQTPGQGLQFLFEYFSETQRNKGNFPGRFSGRQFSNSRSEMNVSTLELGDSALYLCASSPGGSGNQPQHFGDGTRLSIL.

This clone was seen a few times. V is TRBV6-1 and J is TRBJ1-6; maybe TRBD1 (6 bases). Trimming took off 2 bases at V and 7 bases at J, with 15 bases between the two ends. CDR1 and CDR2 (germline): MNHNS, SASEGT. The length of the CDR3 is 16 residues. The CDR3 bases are TGTGCCAGCAGTGAATCGACGACAGGCCTAAATTCACCCCTCCACTTT. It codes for CASSESTTGLNSPLHF.

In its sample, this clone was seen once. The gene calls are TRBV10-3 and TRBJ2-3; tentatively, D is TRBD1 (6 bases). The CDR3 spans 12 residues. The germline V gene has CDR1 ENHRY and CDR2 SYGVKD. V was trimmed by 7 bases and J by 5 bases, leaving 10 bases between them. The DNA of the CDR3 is TGTGCCATCAAGGGGGATATAGATACGCAGTATTTT. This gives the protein CAIKGDIDTQYF.

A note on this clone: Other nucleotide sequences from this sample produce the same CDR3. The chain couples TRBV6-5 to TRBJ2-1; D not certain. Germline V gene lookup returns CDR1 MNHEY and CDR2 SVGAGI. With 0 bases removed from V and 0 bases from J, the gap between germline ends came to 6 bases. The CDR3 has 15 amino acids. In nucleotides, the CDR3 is TGTGCCAGCAGTTACTCCGCAGGCTCCTACAATGAGCAGTTCTTC. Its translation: CASSYSAGSYNEQFF.

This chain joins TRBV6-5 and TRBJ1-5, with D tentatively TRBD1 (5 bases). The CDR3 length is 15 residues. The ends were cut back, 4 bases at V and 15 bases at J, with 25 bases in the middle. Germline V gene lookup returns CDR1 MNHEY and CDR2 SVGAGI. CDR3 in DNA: TGTGCCAGCAGTTTACTGGGGGGGGACCCTGTGTCCCTGCATTTT. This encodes CASSLLGGDPVSLHF.

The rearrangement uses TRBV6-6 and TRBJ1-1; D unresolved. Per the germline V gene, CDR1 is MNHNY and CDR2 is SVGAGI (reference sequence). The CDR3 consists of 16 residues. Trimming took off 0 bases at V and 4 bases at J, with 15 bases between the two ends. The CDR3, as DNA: TGTGCCAGCAGTTACTCGGAGTCAAGGCGGATCACTGAAGCTTTCTTT. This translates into CASSYSESRRITEAFF.

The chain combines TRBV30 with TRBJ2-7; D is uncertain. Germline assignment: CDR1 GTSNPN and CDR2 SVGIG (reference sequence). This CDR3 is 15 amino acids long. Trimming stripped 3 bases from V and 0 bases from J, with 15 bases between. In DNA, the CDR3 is TGTGCCTGGAGCCCCACTACCGGATTCTCCTACGAGCAGTACTTC. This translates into CAWSPTTGFSYEQYF. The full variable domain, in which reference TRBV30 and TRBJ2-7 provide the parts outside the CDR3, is SQTIHQWPATLVQPVGSPLSLECTVEGTSNPNLYWYRQAAGRGLQLLFYSVGIGQISSEVPQNLSASRPQDRQFILSSKKLLLSDSGFYLCAWSPTTGFSYEQYFGPGTRLTVT.

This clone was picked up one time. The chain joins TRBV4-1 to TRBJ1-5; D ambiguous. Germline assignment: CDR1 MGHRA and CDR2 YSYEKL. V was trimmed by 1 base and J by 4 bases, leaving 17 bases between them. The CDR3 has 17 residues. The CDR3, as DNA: TGCGCCAGCAGCCAAGGGGTTATGGGTGCGGGGAATCAGCCCCAGCATTTT. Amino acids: CASSQGVMGAGNQPQHF.

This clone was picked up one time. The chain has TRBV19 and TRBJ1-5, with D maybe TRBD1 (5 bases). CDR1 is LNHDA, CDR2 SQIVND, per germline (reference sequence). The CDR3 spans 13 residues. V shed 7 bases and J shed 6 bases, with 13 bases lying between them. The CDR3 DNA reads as TGTGCCAGTATCGGCAGGGCTGGTCAGCCCCAGCATTTT. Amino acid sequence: CASIGRAGQPQHF.

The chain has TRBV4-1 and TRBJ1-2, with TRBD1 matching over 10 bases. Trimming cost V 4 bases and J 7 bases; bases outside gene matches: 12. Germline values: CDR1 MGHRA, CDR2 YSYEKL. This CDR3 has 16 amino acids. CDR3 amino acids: CASSPRQGAAPGGYTF. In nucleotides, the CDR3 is TGCGCCAGCAGCCCTAGACAGGGGGCGGCCCCCGGTGGCTACACCTTC.

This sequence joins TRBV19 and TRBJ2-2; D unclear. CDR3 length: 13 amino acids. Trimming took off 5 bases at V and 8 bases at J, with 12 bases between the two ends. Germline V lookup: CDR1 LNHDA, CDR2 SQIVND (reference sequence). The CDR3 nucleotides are TGTGCCAGTAGTCTCACCAACTGGGGGGAGCTGTTTTTT. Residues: CASSLTNWGELFF.

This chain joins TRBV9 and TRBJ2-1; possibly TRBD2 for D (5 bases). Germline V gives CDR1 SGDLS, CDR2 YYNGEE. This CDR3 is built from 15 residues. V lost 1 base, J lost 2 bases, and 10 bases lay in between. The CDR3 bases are TGTGCCAGCAGCGTATTCAGCGGAGCCTACAATGAGCAGTTCTTC. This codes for CASSVFSGAYNEQFF. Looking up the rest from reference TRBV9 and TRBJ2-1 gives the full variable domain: DSGVTQTPKHLITATGQRVTLRCSPRSGDLSVYWYQQSLDQGLQFLIQYYNGEERAKGNILERFSAQQFPDLHSELNLSSLELGDSALYFCASSVFSGAYNEQFFGPGTRLTVL.

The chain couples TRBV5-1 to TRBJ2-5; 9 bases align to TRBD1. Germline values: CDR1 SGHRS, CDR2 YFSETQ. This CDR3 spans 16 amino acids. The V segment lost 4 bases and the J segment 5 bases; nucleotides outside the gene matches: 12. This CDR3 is CASSVGQGTGLETQYF. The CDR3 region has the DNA TGCGCCAGCAGCGTGGGGCAAGGGACAGGGTTGGAGACCCAGTACTTC.

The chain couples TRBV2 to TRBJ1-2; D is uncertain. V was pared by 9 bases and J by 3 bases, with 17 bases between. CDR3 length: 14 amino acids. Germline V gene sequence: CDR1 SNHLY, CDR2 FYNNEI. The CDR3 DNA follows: TGTGCCAGGCCCCTGGGAGGGAGTTACTATGGCTACACCTTC. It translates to CARPLGGSYYGYTF. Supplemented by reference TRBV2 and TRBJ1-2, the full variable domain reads EPEVTQTPSHQVTQMGQEVILRCVPISNHLYFYWYRQILGQKVEFLVSFYNNEISEKSEIFDDQFSVERPDGSNFTLKIRSTKLEDSAMYFCARPLGGSYYGYTFGSGTRLTVV.

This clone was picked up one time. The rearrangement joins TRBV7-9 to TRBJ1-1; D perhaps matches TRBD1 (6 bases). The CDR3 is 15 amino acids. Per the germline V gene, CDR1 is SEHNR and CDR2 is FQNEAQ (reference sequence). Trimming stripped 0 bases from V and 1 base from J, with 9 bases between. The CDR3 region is CASSLAGRGNTEAFF. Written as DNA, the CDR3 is TGTGCCAGCAGCTTAGCGGGCAGGGGGAACACTGAAGCTTTCTTT.

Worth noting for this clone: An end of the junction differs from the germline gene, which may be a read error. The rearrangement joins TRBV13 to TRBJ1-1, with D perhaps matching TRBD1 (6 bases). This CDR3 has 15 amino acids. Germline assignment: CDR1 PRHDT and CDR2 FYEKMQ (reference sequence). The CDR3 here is CASSPMGFGGTETFF. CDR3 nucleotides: TGTGCCAGCAGCCCAATGGGATTTGGGGGCACTGAAACTTTCTTT.

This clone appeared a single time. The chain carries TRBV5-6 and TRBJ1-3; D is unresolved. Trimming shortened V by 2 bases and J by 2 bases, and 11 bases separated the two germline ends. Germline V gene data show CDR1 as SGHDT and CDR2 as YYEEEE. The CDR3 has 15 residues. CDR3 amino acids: CASSFGPSPGNTIYF. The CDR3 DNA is TGTGCCAGCAGCTTTGGGCCTAGCCCTGGAAACACCATATATTTT.

The CDR3 is CASSRTGNYGYTF. The CDR3, as DNA: TGTGCCAGTAGTAGGACAGGGAACTATGGCTACACCTTC. This chain links TRBV19 with TRBJ1-2, with 8 bases lining up with TRBD1. Germline V gene sequence: CDR1 LNHDA, CDR2 SQIVND (reference sequence). There are 13 residues in the CDR3. With 4 bases clipped from V and 2 bases from J, the junction kept 0 bases outside the gene matches. Complete variable domain (other parts from reference TRBV19 and TRBJ1-2): DGGITQSPKYLFRKEGQNVTLSCEQNLNHDAMYWYRQDPGQGLRLIYYSQIVNDFQKGDIAEGYSVSREKKESFPLTVTSAQKNPTAFYLCASSRTGNYGYTFGSGTRLTVV.

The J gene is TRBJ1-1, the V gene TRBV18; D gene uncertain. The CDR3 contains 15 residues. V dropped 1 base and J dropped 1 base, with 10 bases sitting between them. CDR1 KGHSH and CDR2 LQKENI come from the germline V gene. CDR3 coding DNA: TGTGCCAGCTCACCACTGACAAACACGAACACTGAAGCTTTCTTT. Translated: CASSPLTNTNTEAFF.

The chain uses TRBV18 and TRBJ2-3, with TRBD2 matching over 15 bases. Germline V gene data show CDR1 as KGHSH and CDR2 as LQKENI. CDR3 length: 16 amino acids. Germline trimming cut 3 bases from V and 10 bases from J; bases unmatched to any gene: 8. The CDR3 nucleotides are TGTGCCAGCTCACCCGGGACTAGCGGGGGGCGGCTGGCGCAGTATTTT. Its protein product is CASSPGTSGGRLAQYF.

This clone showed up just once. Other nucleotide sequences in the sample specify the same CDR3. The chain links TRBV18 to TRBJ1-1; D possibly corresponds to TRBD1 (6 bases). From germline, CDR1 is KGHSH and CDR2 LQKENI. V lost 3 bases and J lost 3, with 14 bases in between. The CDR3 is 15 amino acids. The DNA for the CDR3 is TGTGCCAGCTCACCTTTACAGGGTGGGGACACTGAAGCTTTCTTT. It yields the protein CASSPLQGGDTEAFF.

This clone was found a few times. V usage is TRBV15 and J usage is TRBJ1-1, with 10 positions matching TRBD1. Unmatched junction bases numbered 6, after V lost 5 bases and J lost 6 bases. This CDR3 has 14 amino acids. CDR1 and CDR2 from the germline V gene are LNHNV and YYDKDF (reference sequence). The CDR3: CATSVRQGASEAFF. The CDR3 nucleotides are TGTGCCACCAGCGTGCGACAGGGGGCCTCTGAAGCTTTCTTT.

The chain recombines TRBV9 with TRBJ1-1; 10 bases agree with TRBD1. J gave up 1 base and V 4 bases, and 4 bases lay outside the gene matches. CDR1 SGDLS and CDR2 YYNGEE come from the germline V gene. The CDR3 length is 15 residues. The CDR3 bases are TGTGCCAGCAGCCCACGGACAGGGGGGAACACTGAAGCTTTCTTT. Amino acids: CASSPRTGGNTEAFF. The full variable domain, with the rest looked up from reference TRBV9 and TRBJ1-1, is DSGVTQTPKHLITATGQRVTLRCSPRSGDLSVYWYQQSLDQGLQFLIQYYNGEERAKGNILERFSAQQFPDLHSELNLSSLELGDSALYFCASSPRTGGNTEAFFGQGTRLTVV.

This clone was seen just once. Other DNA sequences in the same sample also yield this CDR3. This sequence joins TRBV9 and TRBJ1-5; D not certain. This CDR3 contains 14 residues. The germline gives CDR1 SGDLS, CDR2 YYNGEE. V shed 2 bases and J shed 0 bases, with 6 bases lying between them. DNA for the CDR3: TGTGCCAGCAGCGTGGGAGCTAGCAATCAGCCCCAGCATTTT. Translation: CASSVGASNQPQHF.